The clone carrying this T cell receptor beta chain has ten or more counts. Its antigen is unknown. The sample is drawn from a study of early T cells in non-severe SARS-CoV-2 infection. Germline V gene data show CDR1 as MNHEY and CDR2 as SMNVEV (reference sequence). The CDR3 has 14 residues. The ends were cut back, 5 bases at V and 5 bases at J, with 14 bases in the middle. Broader study findings: Reliance on VDJdb matching favored anti-spike CD8 responses; private and CD4 specificities were missed.

TCRdb analysed the 5' RACE reads with MiXCR anew, one entry per CDR3 protein. The data show approximately 81,000 distinct CDR3 sequences, approximately 6% seen once. The sequence was obtained from an adult who was a healthcare worker with PCR-confirmed SARS-CoV-2 infection or an uninfected control (not recorded which). This chain joins TRBV27 and TRBJ2-3; D is uncertain. Material for sequencing was whole blood. The CDR3 here is CASSDSTPKDTQYF. In nucleotides, the CDR3 is TGTGCCAGCAGTGACTCAACCCCGAAAGATACGCAGTATTTT.